The 20 T cell receptor beta chains reported below all come from one sample, sequenced in a study of T cell changes during pregnancy in multiple sclerosis. The data were produced by immunoSEQ multiplex PCR, yet TCRdb's version contains in-frame clones alone and is incomplete. The table includes approximately 82,000 clones, about 93% detected once. The sequenced sample was CD4+ T cells from peripheral blood mononuclear cells, obtained in the second trimester of pregnancy. Receptors were obtained from a female donor with multiple sclerosis, enrolled in a pregnancy study.

The chain couples TRBV18 to TRBJ1-6; no definite D call. The V and J ends lost 5 bases and 5 bases respectively, with 13 bases between them. The CDR3 spans 15 residues. CDR1 is KGHSH, CDR2 LQKENI, per germline. CDR3 sequence: CASSTREGDNSPLHF. CDR3 bases: TGTGCCAGCTCAACGAGGGAAGGCGATAATTCACCCCTCCACTTT.

This clone was found a few times. V gene TRBV6-5 combines with J gene TRBJ1-2; 9 bases match TRBD1. Per the germline V gene, CDR1 is MNHEY and CDR2 is SVGAGI. J gave up 4 bases and V 2 bases, and 5 bases lay outside the gene matches. The CDR3 contains 15 residues. CDR3 protein: CASSYQDRGIYGYTF. In nucleotides, the CDR3 is TGTGCCAGCAGTTACCAGGACAGGGGAATCTATGGCTACACCTTC.

The chain is built from TRBV5-5 and TRBJ2-1; 8 positions agree with TRBD1. The germline CDR1 and CDR2 sequences are SGHKS and YYEKEE (reference sequence). With 4 bases clipped from V and 9 bases from J, the junction kept 9 bases outside the gene matches. This CDR3 region has 14 residues. The CDR3 sequence: CASSRQGARGEQFF. The CDR3 DNA reads TGTGCCAGCAGCCGTCAGGGGGCCAGGGGTGAGCAGTTCTTC.

The chain carries TRBV28 and TRBJ1-2; TRBD1 agrees at 7 bases. J lost 2 bases, V lost 6 bases, and 3 bases had no gene match. Germline lookup yields CDR1 MDHEN and CDR2 SYDVKM. The CDR3 has 13 amino acids. Here the CDR3 DNA reads TGTGCCAGCAGGAGGGACAGCAACTATGGCTACACCTTC. This sequence encodes CASRRDSNYGYTF.

This chain uses TRBV5-5 with TRBJ1-1, with D maybe TRBD1 (5 bases). V lost 1 base and J 3 bases, leaving 7 bases between the germline ends. The length of the CDR3 is 13 residues. Germline V gene data show CDR1 as SGHKS and CDR2 as YYEKEE (reference sequence). The CDR3 DNA reads TGTGCCAGCAGCTTGCTAGGGGACACTGAAGCTTTCTTT. Its translation is CASSLLGDTEAFF.

This chain joins TRBV5-1 and TRBJ2-3, with D possibly being TRBD1 (6 bases). CDR3 length equals 15 residues. Trimming removed 4 bases from V and 0 bases from J, with 12 bases in between. CDR1 SGHRS and CDR2 YFSETQ come from the germline V gene. CDR3 sequence (DNA): TGCGCCAGCAGCGTAGGACAGTTCAGCACAGATACGCAGTATTTT. This encodes CASSVGQFSTDTQYF.

The CDR3 is CASSGTGTYNEQFF. DNA for the CDR3: TGTGCCAGCTCCGGGACAGGGACATACAATGAGCAGTTCTTC. The rearrangement uses TRBV11-3 and TRBJ2-1; 9 bases align to TRBD1. This CDR3 has 14 residues. CDR1 SGHNT and CDR2 YENEEA come from the germline V gene. After removal of 8 bases from V and 4 bases from J, the junction contained 6 bases not matched to a gene.

The chain carries TRBV19 and TRBJ1-4, with D possibly TRBD1 on 6 matching bases. The CDR3 sequence is 13 residues long. CDR1 and CDR2 from the germline V gene are LNHDA and SQIVND (reference sequence). Trimming left V 6 bases short and J 5 bases short, with 10 bases between. The chain's CDR3 is CASRGGENEKLFF. The CDR3 DNA is TGTGCCAGTAGAGGGGGGGAAAATGAAAAACTGTTTTTT. Combining the CDR3 with reference TRBV19 and TRBJ1-4 gives the whole variable domain DGGITQSPKYLFRKEGQNVTLSCEQNLNHDAMYWYRQDPGQGLRLIYYSQIVNDFQKGDIAEGYSVSREKKESFPLTVTSAQKNPTAFYLCASRGGENEKLFFGSGTQLSVL.

V and J are TRBV5-5 and TRBJ1-2; 11 bases line up with TRBD1. Trimming took 4 bases from V and 6 from J; bases not matched to a gene: 8. Germline V lookup: CDR1 SGHKS, CDR2 YYEKEE (reference sequence). This CDR3 is built from 15 residues. The CDR3 loop reads CASSPVRDRGDGYTF. As DNA, the CDR3 is TGTGCCAGCAGCCCAGTCCGGGACAGGGGGGATGGCTACACCTTC.

The chain recombines TRBV14 with TRBJ2-4; D might be TRBD1 (5 bases). This CDR3 is 16 amino acids long. The V gene's germline CDR1 is SGHDN and CDR2 FVKESK. Trimming pared 4 bases from V and 7 bases from J, leaving 20 bases between. The CDR3 reads CASSLQGGRVGNIQYF. Here the CDR3 DNA reads TGTGCCAGCAGCCTTCAGGGTGGCCGGGTAGGGAACATTCAGTACTTC.

V and J are TRBV5-1 and TRBJ1-6, with TRBD1 matching over 7 bases. Germline V gene sequence: CDR1 SGHRS, CDR2 YFSETQ. V lost 2 bases, J lost 10 bases, and 9 bases stayed unmatched. There are 15 residues in the CDR3. The CDR3 spells CASSFSDRVDSPLHF. For the CDR3, the DNA is TGCGCCAGCAGCTTTTCCGACAGGGTAGACTCACCCCTCCACTTT.

The chain joins TRBV7-6 to TRBJ2-5; D is possibly TRBD2 (6 bases). The V and J ends lost 4 bases and 4 bases respectively, with 16 bases between them. Per germline, CDR1 SGHVS and CDR2 FNYEAQ. There are 15 residues in the CDR3. CDR3 sequence reads: CASSSRPGLAETQYF. The CDR3 nucleotides read TGTGCCAGCAGCTCCAGGCCGGGACTTGCAGAGACCCAGTACTTC.

This chain links TRBV7-6 with TRBJ2-5, with TRBD1 identical over 12 bases. V gave up 2 bases and J gave up 2 bases; unmatched junction bases: 6. CDR1 is SGHVS and CDR2 is FNYEAQ in the germline V gene. CDR3 length: 17 residues. The CDR3 region is CASSLLPGQGAQETQYF. Here the CDR3 DNA reads TGTGCCAGCAGCTTATTACCGGGACAGGGGGCTCAAGAGACCCAGTACTTC.

The chain joins TRBV4-2 to TRBJ1-6; TRBD1 is a possible D gene (5 bases). This CDR3 comprises 15 residues. Trimming took off 0 bases at V and 14 bases at J, with 17 bases between the two ends. Germline V gene lookup returns CDR1 LGHNA and CDR2 YNFKEQ. The CDR3 coding sequence is TGTGCCAGCAGCCAAGACCTCTTAAGCAGGACATCCCTCCACTTT. As protein: CASSQDLLSRTSLHF.

The rearrangement joins TRBV11-3 to TRBJ2-2; TRBD2 aligns across 9 bases. The ends lost 4 bases at V and 3 bases at J; junction bases unmatched: 3. CDR1 SGHNT and CDR2 YENEEA come from the germline V gene. The CDR3 is made up of 15 amino acids. CDR3 DNA: TGTGCCAGCAGCTCAACTAGCGGGTACACCGGGGAGCTGTTTTTT. This translates into CASSSTSGYTGELFF.

The V and J genes are TRBV5-4 and TRBJ1-1, with 12 nucleotides matching TRBD1. Germline trimming cut 3 bases from V and 4 bases from J; bases unmatched to any gene: 4. The CDR3 is 15 amino acids. CDR1 SGHNT and CDR2 YYREEE come from the germline V gene (reference sequence). CDR3 amino acids: CASSWGQGAGTEAFF. The CDR3 DNA sequence: TGTGCCAGCAGCTGGGGACAGGGGGCTGGCACTGAAGCTTTCTTT.

This clone was detected once. This chain links TRBV29-1 with TRBJ2-1; 7 bases map to TRBD1. J gave up 5 bases and V 5 bases, and 3 bases lay outside the gene matches. The CDR3 contains 12 residues. Germline-derived CDR1 and CDR2 are SQVTM and ANQGSEA. The CDR3, as DNA: TGCAGCGTTCAGGGGGACGACAATGAGCAGTTCTTC. Amino acids: CSVQGDDNEQFF.

This clone was observed a single time. The chain links TRBV14 to TRBJ2-1; 7 bases map to TRBD2. There are 17 residues in the CDR3. The germline V gene encodes CDR1 SGHDN and CDR2 FVKESK. J lost 4 bases, V lost 4 bases, and 13 bases had no gene match. CDR3 sequence (DNA): TGTGCCAGCAGCCGCCGTCAGGCTAGCGGATTATACAATGAGCAGTTCTTC. Translating it yields CASSRRQASGLYNEQFF.

The chain links TRBV5-1 to TRBJ1-1, with 8 positions matching TRBD1. The CDR3 extends over 17 amino acids. Trimming cost V 4 bases and J 1 base; bases outside gene matches: 12. Germline lookup yields CDR1 SGHRS and CDR2 YFSETQ. The CDR3 bases are TGCGCCAGCAGCCCGCGACAGGGGCTCGCCAAGAACACTGAAGCTTTCTTT. Its translation is CASSPRQGLAKNTEAFF.

The chain uses TRBV21-1 and TRBJ1-1. TRBV21-1 is assigned pseudogene status. The CDR3 extends over 16 amino acids. CDR3: CASSKPGEAPNTEAFF. The CDR3 DNA reads TGTGCCAGCAGCAAACCCGGGGAGGCTCCGAACACTGAAGCTTTCTTT.